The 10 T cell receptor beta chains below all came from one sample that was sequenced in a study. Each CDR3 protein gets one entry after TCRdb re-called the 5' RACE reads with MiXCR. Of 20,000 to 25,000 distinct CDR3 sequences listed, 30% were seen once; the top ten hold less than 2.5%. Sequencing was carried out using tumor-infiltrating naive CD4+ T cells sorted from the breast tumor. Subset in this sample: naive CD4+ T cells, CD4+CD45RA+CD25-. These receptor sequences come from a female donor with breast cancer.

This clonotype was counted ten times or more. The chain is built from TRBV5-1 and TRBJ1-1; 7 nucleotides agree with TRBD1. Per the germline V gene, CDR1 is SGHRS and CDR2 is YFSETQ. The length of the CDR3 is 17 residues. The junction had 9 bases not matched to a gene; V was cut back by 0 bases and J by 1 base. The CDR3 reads CASSLGPERGPNTEAFF. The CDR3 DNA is TGCGCCAGCAGCTTGGGACCCGAAAGGGGGCCGAACACTGAAGCTTTCTTT.

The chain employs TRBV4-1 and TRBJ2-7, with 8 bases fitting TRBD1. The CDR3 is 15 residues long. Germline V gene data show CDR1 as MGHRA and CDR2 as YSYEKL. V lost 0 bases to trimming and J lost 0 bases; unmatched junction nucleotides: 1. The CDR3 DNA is TGCGCCAGCAGCCAAGATGACAGGGGCTCCTACGAGCAGTACTTC. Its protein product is CASSQDDRGSYEQYF.

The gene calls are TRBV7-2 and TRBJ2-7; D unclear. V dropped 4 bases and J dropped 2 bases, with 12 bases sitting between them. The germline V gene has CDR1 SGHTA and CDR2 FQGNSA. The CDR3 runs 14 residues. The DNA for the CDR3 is TGTGCCAGCAGCTCGGCGCGTAGGGCCTACGAGCAGTACTTC. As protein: CASSSARRAYEQYF.

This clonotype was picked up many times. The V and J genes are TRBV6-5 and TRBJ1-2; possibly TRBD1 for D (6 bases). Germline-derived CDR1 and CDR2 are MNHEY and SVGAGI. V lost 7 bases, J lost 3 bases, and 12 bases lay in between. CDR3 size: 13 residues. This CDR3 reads CASTPYRDYGYTF. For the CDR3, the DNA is TGTGCCAGCACACCTTACAGGGACTATGGCTACACCTTC.

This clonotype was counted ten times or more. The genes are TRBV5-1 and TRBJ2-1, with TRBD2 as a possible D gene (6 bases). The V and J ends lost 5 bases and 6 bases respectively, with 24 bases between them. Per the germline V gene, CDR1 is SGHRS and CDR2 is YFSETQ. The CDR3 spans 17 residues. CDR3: CASREGLRGGGPNEQFF. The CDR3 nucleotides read TGCGCCAGCAGGGAGGGTCTTCGCGGAGGAGGACCCAATGAGCAGTTCTTC.

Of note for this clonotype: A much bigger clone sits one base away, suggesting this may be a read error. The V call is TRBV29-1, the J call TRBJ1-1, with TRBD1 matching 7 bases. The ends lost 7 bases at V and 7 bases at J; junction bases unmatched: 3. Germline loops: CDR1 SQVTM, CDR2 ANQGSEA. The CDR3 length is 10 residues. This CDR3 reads CSAWDSEAFF. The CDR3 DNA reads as TGCAGCGCATGGGACAGTGAAGCTTTCTTT.

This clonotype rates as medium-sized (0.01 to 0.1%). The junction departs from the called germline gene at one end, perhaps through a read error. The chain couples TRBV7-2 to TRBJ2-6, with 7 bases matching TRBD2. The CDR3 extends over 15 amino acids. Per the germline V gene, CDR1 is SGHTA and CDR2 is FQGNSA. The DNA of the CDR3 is TGCGCCAGCAGCTTGGGGGGGGCTGGGGCCAACGTCCTGACTTTC. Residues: CASSLGGAGANVLTF.

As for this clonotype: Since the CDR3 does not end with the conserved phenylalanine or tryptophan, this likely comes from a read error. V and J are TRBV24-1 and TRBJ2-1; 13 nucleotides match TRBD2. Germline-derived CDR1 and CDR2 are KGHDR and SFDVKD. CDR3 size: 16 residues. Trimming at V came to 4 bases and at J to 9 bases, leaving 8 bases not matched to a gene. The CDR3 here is CATSDLGLAGVSEQFL. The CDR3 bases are TGTGCCACCAGTGACCTTGGACTAGCGGGAGTTAGTGAGCAGTTCCTC.

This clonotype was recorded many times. CDR3 bases: TGCAGTGCTAGAGGGAACAGGGGGTCTAGCACAGATACGCAGTATTTT. This gives the protein CSARGNRGSSTDTQYF. The V gene is TRBV20-1, the J gene TRBJ2-3, with 8 bases identical to TRBD1. Trimming at V came to 1 base and at J to 0 bases, leaving 6 bases not matched to a gene. Per the germline V gene, CDR1 is DFQATT and CDR2 is SNEGSKA (reference sequence). The CDR3 sequence is 16 residues long.

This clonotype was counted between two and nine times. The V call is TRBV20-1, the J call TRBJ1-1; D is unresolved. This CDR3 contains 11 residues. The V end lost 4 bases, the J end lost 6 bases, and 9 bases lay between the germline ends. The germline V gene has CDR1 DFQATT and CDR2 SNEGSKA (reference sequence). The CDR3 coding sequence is TGCAGTGCTACGCGTCCCCCTGAAGCTTTCTTT. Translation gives CSATRPPEAFF.